Listed below are T cell receptor beta chains from one sample, sequenced in a study of memory CD4+ T cells and cytomegalovirus serostatus. The assay was immunoSEQ multiplex PCR, and TCRdb's table has in-frame clones only and misses some. This table has about 46,000 clones, 60% to 85% appearing once. The sample consisted of memory CD4+ T cells from blood. These receptors originate from an adult in good health and CMV-seronegative. CDR3s include the opening cysteine and the closing phenylalanine or tryptophan. Each record gives: J gene, V gene, clone size, D gene, CDR3 protein, CDR3 DNA. The D gene is left open where the match is weak. Clone size is stated in some rows and not others, as once, few, many or a class when expanded.

TRBJ2-1 | TRBV7-8 | few | . | CASSLPLRFSPGNEQFF | TGTGCCAGCAGCCTACCACTCAGGTTCTCCCCCGGCAATGAGCAGTTCTTC
TRBJ2-3 | TRBV6-5 | few | TRBD2 | CASSYIGLADYTQYF | TGTGCCAGCAGTTACATCGGACTAGCGGACTATACGCAGTATTTT
TRBJ1-3 | TRBV30 | . | . | CAWSVGLGLSSGNTIYF | TGTGCCTGGAGTGTAGGTCTGGGGCTGAGCTCTGGAAACACCATATATTTT
TRBJ2-3 | TRBV28 | . | TRBD2 | CASSSLAGGPDTQYF | TGTGCCAGCAGTTCGCTAGCGGGGGGGCCAGATACGCAGTATTTT
TRBJ1-6 | TRBV11-2 | few | . | CASSSSGAINSPLHF | TGTGCCAGCAGCTCCTCGGGAGCAATTAATTCACCCCTCCACTTT
TRBJ2-3 | TRBV14 | . | . | CASSQAVLNNLEDQQYF | TGTGCCAGCAGCCAAGCGGTTCTTAACAACCTAGAGGATCAGCAGTATTTT
TRBJ2-7 | TRBV6-1 | . | . | CASSENGMNHEQYF | TGTGCCAGCAGTGAAAATGGGATGAACCACGAGCAGTACTTC
TRBJ1-5 | TRBV5-8 | once | TRBD1 | CASSGQGPNQPQHF | TGTGCCAGCAGCGGACAGGGGCCGAATCAGCCCCAGCATTTT
TRBJ2-7 | TRBV4-2 | . | TRBD2 | CASSQDLAGVYEQYF | TGTGCCAGCAGCCAAGACCTAGCGGGGGTGTACGAGCAGTACTTC
TRBJ2-5 | TRBV5-6 | few | . | CASSLARQGSRETQYF | TGTGCCAGCAGCTTGGCTCGGCAGGGTTCCCGAGAGACCCAGTACTTC
TRBJ2-1 | TRBV6-1 | few | TRBD1 | CASSGSGDRGLNEQFF | TGTGCCAGCAGTGGGTCCGGGGACAGGGGGCTTAATGAGCAGTTCTTC
TRBJ2-2 | TRBV6-5 | . | . | CASSRNTGELFF | TGTGCCAGCAGTCGGAACACCGGGGAGCTGTTTTTT
TRBJ2-1 | TRBV27 | . | TRBD2 | CASSPAILAGGNEQFF | TGTGCCAGCAGTCCCGCGATTTTAGCGGGGGGGAACGAGCAGTTCTTC
TRBJ2-3 | TRBV9 | . | TRBD1 | CASSAPRTGRTDTQYF | TGTGCCAGCAGCGCTCCCAGGACAGGGCGCACAGATACGCAGTATTTT
TRBJ1-1 | TRBV9 | . | . | CASSGGTAGNAEAFF | TGTGCCAGCAGCGGGGGGACGGCAGGGAACGCTGAAGCTTTCTTT
TRBJ2-2 | TRBV5-4 | . | . | CASSVTGELFF | TGTGCCAGCAGCGTCACCGGGGAGCTGTTTTTT
TRBJ2-7 | TRBV4-3 | . | . | CASSQEGGGLSSYEQYF | TGCGCCAGCAGCCAAGAAGGGGGGGGACTAAGCTCCTACGAGCAGTACTTC
TRBJ1-5 | TRBV9 | . | . | CASSVGTGSTAQHF | TGTGCCAGCAGCGTAGGTACTGGCTCAACTGCCCAGCATTTT
TRBJ1-1 | TRBV5-1 | . | . | CASSPVGGTEAFF | TGCGCCAGCAGCCCGGTGGGGGGCACTGAAGCTTTCTTT
TRBJ1-1 | TRBV15 | once | . | CATSRDRGLNTEAFF | TGTGCCACCAGCAGAGATCGGGGGTTGAACACTGAAGCTTTCTTT
TRBJ2-2 | TRBV5-1 | few | . | CASSFSLTAMNTGELFF | TGCGCCAGCAGCTTCTCCTTGACAGCAATGAACACCGGGGAGCTGTTTTTT
TRBJ2-3 | TRBV29-1 | . | . | CSAVPGRRITDTQYF | TGCAGCGCGGTCCCGGGACGTCGGATCACAGATACGCAGTATTTT
TRBJ1-4 | TRBV6-5 | . | . | CASSNAGLANEKLFF | TGTGCCAGCAGCAACGCAGGGTTGGCTAATGAAAAACTGTTTTTT
TRBJ1-1 | TRBV2 | . | TRBD1 | CASRDRGNTEAFF | TGTGCCAGCAGGGACAGGGGAAACACTGAAGCTTTCTTT
TRBJ2-5 | TRBV2 | . | TRBD2 | CASSDEGLAGEYQETQYF | TGTGCCAGCAGTGATGAGGGACTAGCGGGGGAGTACCAAGAGACCCAGTACTTC
TRBJ1-4 | TRBV25-1 | . | TRBD1 | CASSDFYRGRGELFF | TGTGCCAGCAGTGATTTTTATAGGGGGCGCGGGGAACTGTTTTTT
TRBJ2-5 | TRBV7-9 | . | TRBD1 | CAAGTGETQYF | TGTGCGGCCGGGACAGGGGAGACCCAGTACTTC
TRBJ1-1 | TRBV18 | . | TRBD1 | CASSPGTGTNTEAFF | TGTGCCAGCTCACCAGGGACAGGGACGAACACTGAAGCTTTCTTT
TRBJ2-5 | TRBV7-2 | . | . | CASSNRVQETQYF | TGTGCCAGCAGTAACAGGGTCCAAGAGACCCAGTACTTC
TRBJ2-2 | TRBV7-2 | . | TRBD1 | CASSGTGQSRPGELFF | TGTGCCAGCAGCGGTACGGGACAGAGTCGCCCCGGGGAGCTGTTTTTT
TRBJ1-5 | TRBV15 | . | . | CATSRAYPDGQSSRSQPQHF | TGTGCCACCAGCAGAGCCTATCCCGACGGACAGTCTAGCCGCTCTCAGCCCCAGCATTTT
TRBJ1-6 | TRBV2 | . | TRBD1 | CASTDPGQVDNSPLHF | TGTGCCAGCACTGACCCGGGACAGGTTGATAATTCACCCCTCCACTTT
TRBJ1-4 | TRBV9 | . | TRBD1 | CASSTWGQVDEKLFF | TGTGCCAGCAGCACCTGGGGACAGGTTGATGAAAAACTGTTTTTT
TRBJ2-5 | TRBV9 | few | TRBD2 | CASSGGTSGGLQETQYF | TGTGCCAGCAGCGGGGGCACTAGCGGGGGGCTCCAAGAGACCCAGTACTTC
TRBJ1-4 | TRBV7-7 | . | . | CASSPGFATNEKLFF | TGTGCCAGCAGCCCCGGCTTTGCAACTAATGAAAAACTGTTTTTT
TRBJ2-2 | TRBV2 | . | . | CASSAGTLNTGELFF | TGTGCCAGCAGTGCCGGGACACTGAACACCGGGGAGCTGTTTTTT
TRBJ1-2 | TRBV30 | . | . | CAWSAGAGGYTF | TGTGCCTGGAGTGCGGGGGCGGGTGGCTACACCTTC
TRBJ1-1 | TRBV15 | . | . | CATRRDGNMNTEAFF | TGTGCCACGCGCCGGGACGGCAACATGAACACTGAAGCTTTCTTT
TRBJ1-3 | TRBV9 | . | . | CASSVLQQGNTIYF | TGTGCCAGCAGCGTACTGCAACAGGGAAACACCATATATTTT
TRBJ2-7 | TRBV4-2 | . | . | CASSQGSGLLYEQYF | TGTGCCAGCAGCCAAGGGTCGGGGCTACTCTACGAGCAGTACTTC
TRBJ2-5 | TRBV12-1 | . | . | CASSSTDSQETQYF | TGTGCCAGCAGCTCCACGGACTCCCAAGAGACCCAGTACTTC
TRBJ1-5 | TRBV2 | . | . | CAGGATNGNQPQHF | TGTGCCGGCGGGGCGACAAATGGCAATCAGCCCCAGCATTTT
TRBJ2-1 | TRBV2 | . | . | CASSEWGGNEQFF | TGTGCCAGCAGTGAATGGGGCGGCAATGAGCAGTTCTTC
TRBJ2-5 | TRBV7-2 | . | . | CASSLLGATTETQYF | TGTGCCAGCAGCTTACTAGGGGCTACGACAGAGACCCAGTACTTC
TRBJ2-7 | TRBV5-1 | once | TRBD2 | CASSFASGGAEQYF | TGCGCCAGCAGCTTCGCTAGCGGGGGGGCCGAGCAGTACTTC
TRBJ1-2 | TRBV5-6 | . | . | CASSWVGGQGTYGYTF | TGTGCCAGCAGCTGGGTAGGGGGTCAGGGGACCTATGGCTACACCTTC
TRBJ2-1 | TRBV4-3 | . | . | CASSQDLGGASYNEQFF | TGCGCCAGCAGCCAAGACCTCGGGGGCGCATCCTACAATGAGCAGTTCTTC
TRBJ1-6 | TRBV27 | . | . | CASSKESSYNSPLHF | TGTGCCAGCAGTAAGGAGAGCTCCTATAATTCACCCCTCCACTTT